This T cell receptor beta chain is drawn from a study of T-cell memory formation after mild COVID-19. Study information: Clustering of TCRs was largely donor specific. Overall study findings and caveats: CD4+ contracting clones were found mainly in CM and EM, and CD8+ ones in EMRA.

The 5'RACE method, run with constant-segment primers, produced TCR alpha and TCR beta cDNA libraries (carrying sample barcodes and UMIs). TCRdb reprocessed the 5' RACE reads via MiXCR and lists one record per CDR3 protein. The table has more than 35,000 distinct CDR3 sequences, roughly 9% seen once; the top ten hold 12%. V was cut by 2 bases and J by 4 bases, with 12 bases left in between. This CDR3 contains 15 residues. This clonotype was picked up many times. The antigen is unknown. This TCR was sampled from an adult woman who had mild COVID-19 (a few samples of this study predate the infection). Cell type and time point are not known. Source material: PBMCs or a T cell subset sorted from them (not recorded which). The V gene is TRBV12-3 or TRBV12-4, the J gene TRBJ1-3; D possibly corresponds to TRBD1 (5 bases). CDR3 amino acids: CASSLWAGPGNTIYF. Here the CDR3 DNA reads TGTGCCAGCAGTTTATGGGCAGGGCCCGGAAACACCATATATTTT.